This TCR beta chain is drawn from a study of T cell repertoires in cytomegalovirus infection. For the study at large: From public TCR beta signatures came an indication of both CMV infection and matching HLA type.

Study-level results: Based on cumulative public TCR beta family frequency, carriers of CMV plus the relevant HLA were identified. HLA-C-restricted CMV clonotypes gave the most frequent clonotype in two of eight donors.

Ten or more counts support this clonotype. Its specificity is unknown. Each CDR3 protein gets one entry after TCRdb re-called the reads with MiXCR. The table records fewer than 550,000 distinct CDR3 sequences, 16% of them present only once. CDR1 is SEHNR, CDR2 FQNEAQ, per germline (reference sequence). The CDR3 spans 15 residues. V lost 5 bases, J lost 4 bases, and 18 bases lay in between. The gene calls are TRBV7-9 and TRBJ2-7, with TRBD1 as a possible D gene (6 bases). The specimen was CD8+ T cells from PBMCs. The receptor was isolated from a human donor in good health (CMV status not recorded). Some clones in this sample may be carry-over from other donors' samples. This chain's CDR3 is CASSPFAAGVYEQYF. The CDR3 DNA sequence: TGTGCCAGCAGCCCGTTCGCGGCAGGGGTTTACGAGCAGTACTTC.